The 5 T cell receptor beta chains given below trace back to one sample, sequenced in a study of blood T cell repertoires in COVID-19. Generated by immunoSEQ multiplex PCR, the TCRdb table keeps only in-frame clones and is missing some. There are hundreds of thousands of clones in the sample; 80% to 95% occur only once, and 0.8% to 1% lies in the top ten. The sample taken for sequencing was peripheral blood. Every receptor here comes from a man between 60 and 70 years old with COVID-19, enrolled during active disease.

This chain connects TRBV19 to TRBJ2-1, with 14 bases that match TRBD2. The trim removed 4 bases at V and 10 bases at J, leaving 6 bases unmatched. The CDR3 spans 15 residues. Germline CDR1 and CDR2: LNHDA and SQIVND (reference sequence). CDR3 amino acids: CASSRTSGRTHEQFF. The CDR3, as DNA: TGTGCCAGTAGTAGGACTAGCGGGAGGACCCACGAGCAGTTCTTC.

This clone is a singleton in its sample. The rearrangement joins TRBV11-2 to TRBJ1-1, with D possibly matching TRBD1 (6 bases). The CDR3 has 14 residues. V lost 4 bases, J lost 0 bases, and 9 bases lay in between. Per the germline V gene, CDR1 is SGHAT and CDR2 is FQNNGV. CDR3 bases: TGTGCCAGCAGCTCAGGGGACATGAACACTGAAGCTTTCTTT. Translation gives CASSSGDMNTEAFF.

This clone has a single count. V usage is TRBV27 and J usage is TRBJ1-2, with 8 bases lining up with TRBD1. The CDR3 consists of 15 residues. V gave up 5 bases and J gave up 5 bases; unmatched junction bases: 10. CDR1 is MNHEY, CDR2 SMNVEV, per germline (reference sequence). This chain's CDR3 is CASSPATTGVYGYTF. The CDR3 DNA reads as TGTGCCAGCAGTCCAGCCACGACAGGGGTATATGGCTACACCTTC.

The rearrangement uses TRBV30 and TRBJ2-7; TRBD1 matches 11 bases. V dropped 3 bases and J dropped 2; count of bases not matched to a gene: 6. From germline, CDR1 is GTSNPN and CDR2 SVGIG (reference sequence). CDR3 length: 15 residues. CDR3 nucleotide sequence: TGTGCCTGGAGGGGACAGGGGGTAATCCCCTACGAGCAGTACTTC. It codes for CAWRGQGVIPYEQYF.

This chain connects TRBV7-9 to TRBJ2-7; D unclear. V was clipped by 9 bases and J by 4 bases, with 16 bases between them. The CDR3 covers 13 residues. Per germline, CDR1 SEHNR and CDR2 FQNEAQ (reference sequence). This CDR3 reads CASQWAYGYEQYF. The CDR3 coding sequence is TGTGCCAGTCAATGGGCATATGGGTACGAGCAGTACTTC.